Described below is a single T cell receptor (beta chain) sequence and its context. Its cognate antigen is unknown. The data were taken from a study of cytomegalovirus exposure and HLA in healthy donors. Study background: Earlier sequencing of some 180 million T cells yielded 95 million to 120 million unique TCR beta sequences.

This CDR3 contains 15 residues. CDR1 is SEHNR and CDR2 is FQNEAQ in the germline V gene (reference sequence). Trimming pared 4 bases from V and 0 bases from J, leaving 10 bases between. Primers included in the PCR were 60 Vbeta and 13 Jbeta primers. Repertoires were generated with immunoSEQ multiplex PCR, while TCRdb's copy carries only in-frame clones and drops some. The sample includes over 140,000 clones, approximately 84% of them seen just once. General study results and limits: Highest at DRB1 and lowest at HLA-C, TCR association rates differed among HLA loci in a later analysis. Among the CMV-associated chains, three were confirmed in vitro as specific for CMV antigens.

The rearrangement uses TRBV7-9 and TRBJ2-1; possibly TRBD2 for D (5 bases). The source of this sequence is a man aged 25-45 years in good health and CMV-seropositive. Sequenced: PBMCs. CDR3 coding DNA: TGTGCCAGCAGCTCGCGTGGGAGCTCCTACAATGAGCAGTTCTTC. Its translation: CASSSRGSSYNEQFF.